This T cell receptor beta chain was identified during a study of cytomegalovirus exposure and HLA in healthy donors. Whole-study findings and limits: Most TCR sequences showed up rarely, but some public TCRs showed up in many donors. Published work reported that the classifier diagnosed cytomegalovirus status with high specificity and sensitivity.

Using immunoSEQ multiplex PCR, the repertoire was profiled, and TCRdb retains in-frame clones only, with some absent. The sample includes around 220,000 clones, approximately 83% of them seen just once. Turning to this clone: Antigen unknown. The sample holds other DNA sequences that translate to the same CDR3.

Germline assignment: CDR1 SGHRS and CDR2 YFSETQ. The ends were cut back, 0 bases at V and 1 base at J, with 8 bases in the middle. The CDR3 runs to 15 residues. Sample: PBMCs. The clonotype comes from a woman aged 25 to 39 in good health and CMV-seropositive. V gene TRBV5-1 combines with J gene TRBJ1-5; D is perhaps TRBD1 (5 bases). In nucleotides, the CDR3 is TGCGCCAGCAGCTTGGGCCAGGGAAGCAATCAGCCCCAGCATTTT. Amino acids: CASSLGQGSNQPQHF.